This TCR beta chain was recovered during a study of T cell responses to AZD1222 COVID-19 vaccine (dated by TCRdb to about 2021). About the investigation overall: AZD1222 recipients with second doses at about 4 weeks or about 12 weeks were pooled, because spike-specific TCR depth and breadth did not differ between schedules. Enrollment into the trials was organized by age into subgroups of 18-55, 56-69 and 70-plus years, and those subgroups contained approximately 160, 26 and 62 TCR-sequenced participants, respectively. TCR sequencing covered more than 230 trial participants: 200 to 220 given two doses of AZD1222 and approximately 25 given two doses of MenACWY control vaccine. Broad study findings and their caveats: Conclusions about previously exposed vaccinees are limited, since just five or six AZD1222 recipients were seropositive for SARS-CoV-2 at baseline. The vaccine-associated CD4 TCRs covered the entire spike protein, and the dominant responses fell in regions 160-218 and 743-854. In the small 56-69-year group, the increase in depth fell short of significance, most likely because of low power. Spike-specific TCR breadth and depth rose significantly after two AZD1222 doses compared with day 0 and with MenACWY recipients. Reportedly, close to half of the unique spike-specific TCRs recognized epitopes lying outside the regions that are mutated in the B.1.351 and B.1.1.7 variants. No day 14 peak-response samples were available, so repertoires were characterized only after the peak T cell response. Most participants were white British and females outnumbered males, and the authors suggested that clonal diversity may have been underestimated.

Between the V and J ends, shortened by 4 bases and 2 bases respectively, the junction contains 13 bases. The germline V gene gives CDR1 as SGHTA and CDR2 as FQGNSA. The CDR3 runs 15 residues from the cysteine to the phenylalanine. The sequence is cut down to CDR3 DNA, 45 bases in frame from base 1. As concerns this clone: No cognate antigen has been identified for it. Qualities for individual bases were not recorded, and no much larger clone is one base off.

The time point label on this specimen signifies: baseline before first vaccination. Vaccinee samples were obtained from the UK trials COV001 and COV002, which included a single-blind randomized controlled phase 2/3 trial of AZD1222 (ChAdOx1 nCoV-19) in healthy adults. For TCRbeta chain sequencing, PBMC samples from trial participants were taken at day 0 and at day 28 after the second dose. The CDR3 regions of human TCRbeta chains were analyzed by immunosequencing. The paper's data handling went like this. Repertoire TCRs were matched against a reference library of SARS-CoV-2-specific TCRs generated with the MIRA antigen-specificity platform. Breadth was defined as the fraction of unique TCRs that were SARS-CoV-2-associated. Depth was defined as the fraction of total T cells that were SARS-CoV-2-associated. Using the MIRA data, each spike-specific TCR was mapped to the spike region that the TCR reacts to and placed in a CD4 or CD8 class. Log10-transformed breadth and depth values were compared by one-way ANOVA with Sidak's multiple comparisons tests. This immuneACCESS table, as held by TCRdb, lists in-frame sequences with V and J called but not all clones. Of the missing ones, under half trace to an unresolved V gene in checked studies; the others have no known cause. That table supplies the V and J calls and clone size; D and trimming were determined from the DNA. This sample is represented by more than 100,000 clones; more than 85% of them were singletons. The ten largest clones add up to 1.5% to 2% of the sample.

This receptor was taken from an adult in good health. The starting material was peripheral blood, obtained on day 0 of AZD1222 vaccination. The chain is encoded by TRBV7-2 joined to TRBJ2-3, with TRBD1 tentatively as D gene (6 bases match). Here the CDR3 is given as CASSYRAAFTDTQYF. The DNA sequence is TGTGCCAGCAGCTACAGGGCGGCGTTCACAGATACGCAGTATTTT.